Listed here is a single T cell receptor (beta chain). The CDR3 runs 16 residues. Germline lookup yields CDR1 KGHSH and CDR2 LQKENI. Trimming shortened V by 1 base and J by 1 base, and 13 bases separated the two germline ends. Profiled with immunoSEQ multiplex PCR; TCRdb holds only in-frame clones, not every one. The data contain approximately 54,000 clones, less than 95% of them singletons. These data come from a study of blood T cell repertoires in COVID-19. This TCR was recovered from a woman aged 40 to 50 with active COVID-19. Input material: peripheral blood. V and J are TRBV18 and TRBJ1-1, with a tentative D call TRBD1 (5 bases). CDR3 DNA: TGTGCCAGCTCACCACGCGTAATCGACAGGAACACTGAAGCTTTCTTT. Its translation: CASSPRVIDRNTEAFF.